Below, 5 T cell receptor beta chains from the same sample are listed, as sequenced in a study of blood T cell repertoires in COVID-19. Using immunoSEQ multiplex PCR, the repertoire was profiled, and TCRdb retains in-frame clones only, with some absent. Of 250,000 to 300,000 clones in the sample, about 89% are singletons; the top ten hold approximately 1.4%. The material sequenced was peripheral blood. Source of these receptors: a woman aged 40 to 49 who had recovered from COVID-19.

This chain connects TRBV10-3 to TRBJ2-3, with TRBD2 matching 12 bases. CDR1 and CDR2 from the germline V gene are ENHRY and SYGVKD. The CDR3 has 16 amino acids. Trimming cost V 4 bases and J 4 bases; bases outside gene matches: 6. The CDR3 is CAISGRLAGDPDTQYF. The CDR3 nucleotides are TGTGCCATCAGTGGGAGACTAGCGGGGGACCCAGATACGCAGTATTTT.

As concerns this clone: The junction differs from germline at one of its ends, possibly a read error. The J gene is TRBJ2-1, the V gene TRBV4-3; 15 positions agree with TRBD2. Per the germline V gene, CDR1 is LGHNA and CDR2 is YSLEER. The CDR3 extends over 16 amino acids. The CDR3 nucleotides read TGCGCCAGCAGCCAAGCATGGACTAGCGGGGGGGCTAGAATGGTCTTC. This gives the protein CASSQAWTSGGARMVF.

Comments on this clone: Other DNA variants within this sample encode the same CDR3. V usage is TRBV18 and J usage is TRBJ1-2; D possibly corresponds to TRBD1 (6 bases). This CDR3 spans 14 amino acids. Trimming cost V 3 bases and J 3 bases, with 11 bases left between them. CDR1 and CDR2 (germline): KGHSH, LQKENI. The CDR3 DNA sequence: TGTGCCAGCTCACCCTCGACAGGATACTATGGCTACACCTTC. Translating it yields CASSPSTGYYGYTF.

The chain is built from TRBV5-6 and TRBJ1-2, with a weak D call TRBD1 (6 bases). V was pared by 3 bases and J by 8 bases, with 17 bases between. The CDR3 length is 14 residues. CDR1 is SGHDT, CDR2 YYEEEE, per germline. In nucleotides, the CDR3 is TGTGCCAGCAGCTGGGGACAAGCCTTACCCGGCTACACCTTC. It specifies CASSWGQALPGYTF.

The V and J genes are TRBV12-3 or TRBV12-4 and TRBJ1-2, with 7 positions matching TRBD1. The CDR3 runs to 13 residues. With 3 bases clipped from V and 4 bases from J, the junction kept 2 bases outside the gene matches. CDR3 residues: CASSFDRAYGYTF. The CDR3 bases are TGTGCCAGCAGTTTCGACAGGGCCTATGGCTACACCTTC.